This is a list of T cell receptor beta chains from one sample in a study of OX40 agonist ivuxolimab in advanced cancers. Profiling relied on immunoSEQ multiplex PCR, and the TCRdb table lists in-frame clones only, not all of them. The data contain approximately 14,000 clones, 60% to 85% of them singletons. Sequencing used CD4+ or CD8+ T cells sorted from blood, obtained in a trial of the OX40 agonist ivuxolimab. These receptors came from an adult with an advanced solid tumor such as melanoma, head and neck, liver or kidney cancer. Each CDR3 is given with its conserved first and last residue. D genes are given only for firm matches. The listing skips clone size in some rows; elsewhere it reads once, few, many or a size class.

d_call,clone_size,j_call,v_call,cdr3_aa,cdr3_nt
.,.,TRBJ2-1,TRBV21-1,CANEQGRRPDGEQFF,TGTGCCAACGAGCAGGGAAGACGCCCGGACGGTGAGCAGTTCTTC
.,.,TRBJ2-2,TRBV4-1,CASSQTHGGELFF,TGCGCCAGCAGCCAAACCCATGGCGGGGAGCTGTTTTTT
.,.,TRBJ1-1,TRBV4-3,CASSQDRGGAEAFF,TGCGCCAGCAGCCAAGACAGGGGAGGAGCTGAAGCTTTCTTT
.,once,TRBJ2-3,TRBV7-3,CASSLALTDTQYF,TGTGCCAGCAGCTTAGCCTTGACAGATACGCAGTATTTT
TRBD2,few,TRBJ2-7,TRBV9,CASSPGLASSYEQYF,TGTGCCAGCAGCCCTGGACTAGCGAGCTCCTACGAGCAGTACTTC
.,.,TRBJ2-5,TRBV14,CASSQVGIEETQYF,TGTGCCAGCAGCCAAGTGGGGATTGAAGAGACCCAGTACTTC
.,.,TRBJ2-7,TRBV4-3,CASSREARAEQYF,TGCGCCAGCAGCCGGGAGGCTCGGGCCGAGCAGTACTTC
TRBD1,.,TRBJ1-1,TRBV13,CASSSRNRDRATEAFF,TGTGCCAGCAGCTCGCGAAACCGGGACAGGGCCACTGAAGCTTTCTTT
.,.,TRBJ2-3,TRBV9,CASSVGGPSTDTQYF,TGTGCCAGCAGCGTAGGAGGGCCCAGCACAGATACGCAGTATTTT
.,once,TRBJ2-2,TRBV5-7,CASSLGRGVGELFF,TGTGCCAGCAGCTTAGGCAGGGGGGTCGGGGAGCTGTTTTTT
.,.,TRBJ2-7,TRBV9,CASSVEPGLPNSHEQYF,TGTGCCAGCAGCGTAGAACCGGGACTCCCGAATTCCCACGAGCAGTACTTC
.,once,TRBJ2-7,TRBV13,CASRRRQGRGYEQYF,TGTGCCAGCAGGAGGAGGCAGGGGAGGGGCTACGAGCAGTACTTC
TRBD1,.,TRBJ2-5,TRBV9,CASSDQTGTETQYF,TGTGCCAGCAGCGACCAGACAGGGACAGAGACCCAGTACTTC
.,.,TRBJ2-7,TRBV5-5,CASGLGSYEQYF,TGTGCCAGCGGCCTTGGATCCTACGAGCAGTACTTC
TRBD2,.,TRBJ2-5,TRBV10-3,CAISEPAGGETQYF,TGTGCCATCAGTGAGCCAGCGGGGGGGGAGACCCAGTACTTC
TRBD1,once,TRBJ1-1,TRBV7-9,CASSLVVLTGGNTEAFF,TGTGCCAGCAGCTTAGTCGTCTTGACAGGGGGGAACACTGAAGCTTTCTTT
.,.,TRBJ1-1,TRBV6-6,CASTQEGTEAFF,TGTGCCAGCACCCAGGAGGGCACTGAAGCTTTCTTT
.,.,TRBJ2-1,TRBV6-5,CASMMGGSSYNEQFF,TGTGCCAGCATGATGGGTGGGAGCTCCTACAATGAGCAGTTCTTC
.,.,TRBJ2-3,TRBV25-1,CASSASMADTQYF,TGTGCCAGCAGTGCATCCATGGCAGATACGCAGTATTTT
TRBD1,once,TRBJ1-1,TRBV9,CASSVGTGKMGTEAFF,TGTGCCAGCAGCGTAGGGACAGGGAAGATGGGCACTGAAGCTTTCTTT
TRBD2,.,TRBJ2-7,TRBV6-6,CASSQDGTTSYEQYF,TGTGCCAGCAGTCAAGATGGGACTACGTCCTACGAGCAGTACTTC
.,.,TRBJ1-1,TRBV13,CASSPQGTEAFF,TGTGCCAGCAGCCCCCAAGGTACTGAAGCTTTCTTT
.,.,TRBJ2-7,TRBV7-9,CASSSWTDEQYF,TGTGCCAGCAGCTCGTGGACAGACGAGCAGTACTTC
.,.,TRBJ1-5,TRBV6-6,CASSYNNQVRAHF,TGTGCCAGCAGTTACAATAACCAGGTTAGGGCTCATTTT
.,.,TRBJ2-3,TRBV6-5,CASIKADTQYF,TGTGCCAGCATCAAGGCAGATACGCAGTATTTT
.,.,TRBJ2-7,TRBV20-1,CSARSGREQYF,TGCAGTGCTAGGAGCGGGCGGGAGCAGTACTTC
.,once,TRBJ2-5,TRBV27,CASSLLSTKETQYF,TGTGCCAGCAGTTTATTGTCGACTAAGGAAACCCAGTACTTC